This T cell receptor beta chain was recorded in a study of Ad26.COV2.S vaccination and SARS-CoV-2 variants. The CDR3 is 14 residues long. V was trimmed by 1 base and J by 1 base, leaving 7 bases between them. The germline V gene has CDR1 MNHEY and CDR2 SVGEGT. Treatment here: approximately 18 received Ad26.COV2.S at low or high dose, single or two shots; roughly five received placebo; per-sample allocation not given. Samples analyzed were those drawn on day 63 after the first vaccine or placebo injection. TCRdb keeps only in-frame clones here, not all; method: immunoSEQ multiplex PCR. This sample has some 340,000 clones; around 84% occur once, and the top ten carry more than 1.5%.

Sequenced material: peripheral blood, taken in a trial of Ad26.COV2.S vaccine versus placebo. The clonotype was recovered from a person between 18 and 59 years old who received the Ad26.COV2.S COVID-19 vaccine or a placebo. The chain links TRBV6-2 or TRBV6-3 to TRBJ1-1; no firm D call. CDR3 nucleotide sequence: TGTGCCAGCAGTTACTGGGTGGGGAACACTGAAGCTTTCTTT. Amino acid sequence: CASSYWVGNTEAFF.